The TCR beta chain under discussion was sequenced for a study of T cell changes during pregnancy in multiple sclerosis. Sequenced by immunoSEQ multiplex PCR; TCRdb stores in-frame clones only, minus some. Of 90,000 to 120,000 clones listed, 85% to 95% are singletons. V dropped 0 bases and J dropped 0 bases, with 6 bases sitting between them. This CDR3 is built from 14 residues. CDR1 SGHRS and CDR2 YFSETQ come from the germline V gene. This sequence originates from a female donor in good health, enrolled as a control in a pregnancy study. This specimen consisted of peripheral blood, obtained in the third trimester of pregnancy. The chain uses TRBV5-1 and TRBJ1-1; D is perhaps TRBD1 (6 bases). The CDR3 is CASSLGQVNTEAFF. DNA for the CDR3: TGCGCCAGCAGCTTGGGACAGGTGAACACTGAAGCTTTCTTT.